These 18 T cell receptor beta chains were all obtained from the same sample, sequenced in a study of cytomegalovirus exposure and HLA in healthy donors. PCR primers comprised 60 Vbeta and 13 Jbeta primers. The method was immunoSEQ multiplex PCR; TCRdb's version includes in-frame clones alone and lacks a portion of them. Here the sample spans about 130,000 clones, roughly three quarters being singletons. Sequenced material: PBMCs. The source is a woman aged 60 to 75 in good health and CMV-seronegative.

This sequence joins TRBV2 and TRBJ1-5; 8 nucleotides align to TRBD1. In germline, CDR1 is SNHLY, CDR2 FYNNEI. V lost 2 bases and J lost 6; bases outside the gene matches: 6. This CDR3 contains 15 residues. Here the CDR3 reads CASSERAGGGQPQHF. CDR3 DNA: TGTGCCAGCAGTGAAAGGGCAGGGGGCGGTCAGCCCCAGCATTTT.

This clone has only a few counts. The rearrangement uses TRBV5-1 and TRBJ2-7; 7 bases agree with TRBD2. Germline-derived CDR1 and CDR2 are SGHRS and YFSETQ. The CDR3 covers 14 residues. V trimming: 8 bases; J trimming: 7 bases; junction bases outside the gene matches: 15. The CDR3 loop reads CASGEGLAIGEQYF. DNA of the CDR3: TGCGCCAGTGGGGAGGGGCTAGCAATAGGAGAGCAGTACTTC.

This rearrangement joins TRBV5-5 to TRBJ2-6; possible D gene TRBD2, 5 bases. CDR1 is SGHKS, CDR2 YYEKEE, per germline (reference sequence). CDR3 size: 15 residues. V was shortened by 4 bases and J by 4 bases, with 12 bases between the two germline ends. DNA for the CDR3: TGTGCCAGCAGCCAAGGGCCGGGGGGGGCCAACGTCCTGACTTTC. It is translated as CASSQGPGGANVLTF.

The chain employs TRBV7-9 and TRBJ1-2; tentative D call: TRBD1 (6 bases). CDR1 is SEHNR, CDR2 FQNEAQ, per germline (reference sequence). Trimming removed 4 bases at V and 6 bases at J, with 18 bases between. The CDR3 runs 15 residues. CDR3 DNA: TGTGCCAGCAGCTCCCCAGTCGCTGGGGGCCATGGCTACACCTTC. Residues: CASSSPVAGGHGYTF.

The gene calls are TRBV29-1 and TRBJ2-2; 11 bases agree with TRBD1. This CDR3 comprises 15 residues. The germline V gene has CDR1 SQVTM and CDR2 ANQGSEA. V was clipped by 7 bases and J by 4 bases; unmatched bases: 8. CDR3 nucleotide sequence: TGCAGCGCGCTCCCGGGACAGGGGGGCACCGGGGAGCTGTTTTTT. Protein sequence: CSALPGQGGTGELFF.

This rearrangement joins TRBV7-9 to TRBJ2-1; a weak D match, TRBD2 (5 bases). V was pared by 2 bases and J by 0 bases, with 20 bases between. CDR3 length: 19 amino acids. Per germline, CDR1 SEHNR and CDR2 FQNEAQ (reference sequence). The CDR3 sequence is CASSLPTEVGRSSYNEQFF. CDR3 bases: TGTGCCAGCAGCTTACCGACGGAGGTCGGGCGAAGCTCCTACAATGAGCAGTTCTTC.

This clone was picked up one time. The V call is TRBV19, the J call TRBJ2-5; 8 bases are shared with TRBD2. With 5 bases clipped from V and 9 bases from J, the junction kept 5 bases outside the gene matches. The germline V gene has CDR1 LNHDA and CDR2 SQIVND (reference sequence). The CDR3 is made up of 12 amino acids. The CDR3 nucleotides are TGTGCCAGTAGTTACCCCGGGGGGGCCCAGTACTTC. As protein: CASSYPGGAQYF. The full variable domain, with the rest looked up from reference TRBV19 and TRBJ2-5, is DGGITQSPKYLFRKEGQNVTLSCEQNLNHDAMYWYRQDPGQGLRLIYYSQIVNDFQKGDIAEGYSVSREKKESFPLTVTSAQKNPTAFYLCASSYPGGAQYFGPGTRLLVL.

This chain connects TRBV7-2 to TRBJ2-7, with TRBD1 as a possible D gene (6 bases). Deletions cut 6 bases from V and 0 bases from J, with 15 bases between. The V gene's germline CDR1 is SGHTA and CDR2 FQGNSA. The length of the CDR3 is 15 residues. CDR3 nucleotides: TGTGCCAGCAGTCATTTCCGGGACACCTCCTACGAGCAGTACTTC. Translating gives CASSHFRDTSYEQYF.

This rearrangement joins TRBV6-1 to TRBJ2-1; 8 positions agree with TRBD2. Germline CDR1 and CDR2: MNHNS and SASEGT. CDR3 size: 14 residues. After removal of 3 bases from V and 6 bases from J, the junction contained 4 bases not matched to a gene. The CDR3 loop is CASSDPAGVNEQFF. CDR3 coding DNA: TGTGCCAGCAGTGACCCAGCGGGAGTCAATGAGCAGTTCTTC.

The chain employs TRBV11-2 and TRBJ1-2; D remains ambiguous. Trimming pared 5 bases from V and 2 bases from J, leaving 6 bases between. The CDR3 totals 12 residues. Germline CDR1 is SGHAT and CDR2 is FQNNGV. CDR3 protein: CASSRRNYGYTF. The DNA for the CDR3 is TGTGCCAGCAGCAGGAGAAACTATGGCTACACCTTC.

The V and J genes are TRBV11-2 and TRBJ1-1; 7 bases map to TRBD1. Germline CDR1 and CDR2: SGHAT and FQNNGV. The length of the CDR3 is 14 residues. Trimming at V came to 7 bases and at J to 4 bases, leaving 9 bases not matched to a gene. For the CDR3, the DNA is TGTGCCAGCATCCAGAACAGGGGAGGCACTGAAGCTTTCTTT. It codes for CASIQNRGGTEAFF.

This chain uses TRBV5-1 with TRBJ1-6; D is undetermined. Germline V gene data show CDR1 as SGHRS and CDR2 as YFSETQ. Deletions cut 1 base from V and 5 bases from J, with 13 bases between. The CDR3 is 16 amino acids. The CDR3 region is CASSLSLVENNSPLHF. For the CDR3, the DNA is TGCGCCAGCAGCTTGAGTCTTGTGGAGAATAATTCACCCCTCCACTTT.

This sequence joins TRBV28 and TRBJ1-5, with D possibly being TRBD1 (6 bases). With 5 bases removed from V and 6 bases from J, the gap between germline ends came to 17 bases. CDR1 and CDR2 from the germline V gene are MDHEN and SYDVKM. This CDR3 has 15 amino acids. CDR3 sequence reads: CASSTPGVGGQPQHF. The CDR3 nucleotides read TGTGCCAGCAGTACACCCGGGGTAGGGGGTCAGCCCCAGCATTTT. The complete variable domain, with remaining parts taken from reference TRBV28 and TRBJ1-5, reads DVKVTQSSRYLVKRTGEKVFLECVQDMDHENMFWYRQDPGLGLRLIYFSYDVKMKEKGDIPEGYSVSREKKERFSLILESASTNQTSMYLCASSTPGVGGQPQHFGDGTRLSIL.

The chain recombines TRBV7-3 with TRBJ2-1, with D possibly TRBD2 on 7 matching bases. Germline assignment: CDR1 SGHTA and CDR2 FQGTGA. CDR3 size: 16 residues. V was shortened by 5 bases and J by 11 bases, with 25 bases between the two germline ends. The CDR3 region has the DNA TGTGCCAGCAGCCCAAACCCACAGGGAGGGGATGGGAAGCAGTTCTTC. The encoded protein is CASSPNPQGGDGKQFF.

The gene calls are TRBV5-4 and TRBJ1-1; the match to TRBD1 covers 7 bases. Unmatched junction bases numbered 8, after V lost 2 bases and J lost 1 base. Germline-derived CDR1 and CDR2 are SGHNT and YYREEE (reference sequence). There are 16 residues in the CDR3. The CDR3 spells CASSFPLRQGNTEAFF. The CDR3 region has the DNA TGTGCCAGCAGCTTTCCCTTGAGACAGGGGAACACTGAAGCTTTCTTT.

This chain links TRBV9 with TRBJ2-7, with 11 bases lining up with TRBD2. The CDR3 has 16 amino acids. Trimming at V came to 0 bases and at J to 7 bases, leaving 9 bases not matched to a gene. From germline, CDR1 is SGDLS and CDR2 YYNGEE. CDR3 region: CASSVAASGGPLEQYF. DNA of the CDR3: TGTGCCAGCAGCGTAGCAGCTAGCGGGGGGCCCTTAGAGCAGTACTTC.

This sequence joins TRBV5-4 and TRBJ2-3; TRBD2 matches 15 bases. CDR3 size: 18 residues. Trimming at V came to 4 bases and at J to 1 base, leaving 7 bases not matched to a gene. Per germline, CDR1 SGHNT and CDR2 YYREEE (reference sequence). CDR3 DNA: TGTGCCAGCAGCGCAGGGGGACTAGCGGGGGGACGCACAGATACGCAGTATTTT. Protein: CASSAGGLAGGRTDTQYF.

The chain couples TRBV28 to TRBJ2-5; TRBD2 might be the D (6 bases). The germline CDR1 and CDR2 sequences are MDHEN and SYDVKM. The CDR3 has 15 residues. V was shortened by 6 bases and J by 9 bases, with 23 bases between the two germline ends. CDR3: CASSPQSLGSGAQYF. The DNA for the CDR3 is TGTGCCAGCAGCCCCCAGAGTCTAGGTTCGGGGGCCCAGTACTTC.